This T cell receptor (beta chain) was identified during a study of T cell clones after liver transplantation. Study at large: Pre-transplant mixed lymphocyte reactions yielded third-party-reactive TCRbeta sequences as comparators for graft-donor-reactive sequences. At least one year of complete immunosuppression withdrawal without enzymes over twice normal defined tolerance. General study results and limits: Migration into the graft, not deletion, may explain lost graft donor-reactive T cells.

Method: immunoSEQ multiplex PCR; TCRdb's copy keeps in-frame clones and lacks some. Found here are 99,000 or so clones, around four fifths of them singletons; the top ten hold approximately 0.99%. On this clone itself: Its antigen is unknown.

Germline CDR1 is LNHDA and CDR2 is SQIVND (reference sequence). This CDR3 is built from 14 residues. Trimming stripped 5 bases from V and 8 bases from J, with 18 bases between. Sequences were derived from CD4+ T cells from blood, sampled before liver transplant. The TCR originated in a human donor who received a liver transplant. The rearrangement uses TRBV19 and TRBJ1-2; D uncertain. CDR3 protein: CASSPRLGPYGYTF. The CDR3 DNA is TGTGCCAGTAGTCCCCGCTTAGGGCCTTACGGCTACACCTTC.